This T cell receptor beta chain was found in a study of T cell responses to AZD1222 COVID-19 vaccine. The CDR3 is 16 amino acids. With 3 bases clipped from V and 2 bases from J, the junction kept 7 bases outside the gene matches. CDR1 is LGHDT, CDR2 YNNKEL, per germline (reference sequence). TCRdb's copy holds only in-frame clones and misses some; the assay was immunoSEQ multiplex PCR. The data show 65,000 to 80,000 clones, about nine tenths seen once. Study findings and constraints: Along spike, vaccine-associated CD4 TCRs were found throughout, with dominance at 160-218 and 743-854.

Notes on this clone: Antigen unknown.

This TCR was recovered from an adult in good health. The specimen was peripheral blood, collected on day 0 of AZD1222 vaccination. This chain joins TRBV3-1 (or the pseudogene TRBV3-2) and TRBJ2-3, with TRBD2 matching 8 bases. The CDR3 DNA reads TGTGCCAGCAGCCATCCCAGCGGGGGCTACACAGATACGCAGTATTTT. Residues: CASSHPSGGYTDTQYF.